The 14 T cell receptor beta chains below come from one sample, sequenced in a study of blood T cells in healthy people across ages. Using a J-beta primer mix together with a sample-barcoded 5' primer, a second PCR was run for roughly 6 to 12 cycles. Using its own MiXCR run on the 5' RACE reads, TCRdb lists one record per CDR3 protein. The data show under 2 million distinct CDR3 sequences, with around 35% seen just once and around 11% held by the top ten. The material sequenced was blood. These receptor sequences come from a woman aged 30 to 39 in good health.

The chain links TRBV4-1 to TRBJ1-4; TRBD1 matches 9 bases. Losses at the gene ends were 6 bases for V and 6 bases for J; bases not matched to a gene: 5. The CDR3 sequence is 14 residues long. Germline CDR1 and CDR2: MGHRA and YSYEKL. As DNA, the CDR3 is TGCGCCAGCAGTTACGACAGGGGGGATGAAAAACTGTTTTTT. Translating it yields CASSYDRGDEKLFF.

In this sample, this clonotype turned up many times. CDR3: CSVEDRGPGYTF. The CDR3, as DNA: TGCAGCGTTGAAGATCGAGGCCCGGGCTACACCTTC. The V and J genes are TRBV29-1 and TRBJ1-2; D is unresolved. Trimming removed 0 bases at V and 8 bases at J, with 10 bases between. Germline V lookup: CDR1 SQVTM, CDR2 ANQGSEA. The CDR3 spans 12 residues.

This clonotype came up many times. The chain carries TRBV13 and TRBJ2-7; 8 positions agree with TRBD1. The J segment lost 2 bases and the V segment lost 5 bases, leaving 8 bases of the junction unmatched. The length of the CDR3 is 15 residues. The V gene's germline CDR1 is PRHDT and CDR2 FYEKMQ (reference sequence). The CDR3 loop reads CASSPPGQDAYEQYF. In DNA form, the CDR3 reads TGTGCCAGCAGCCCCCCGGGACAGGATGCCTACGAGCAGTACTTC.

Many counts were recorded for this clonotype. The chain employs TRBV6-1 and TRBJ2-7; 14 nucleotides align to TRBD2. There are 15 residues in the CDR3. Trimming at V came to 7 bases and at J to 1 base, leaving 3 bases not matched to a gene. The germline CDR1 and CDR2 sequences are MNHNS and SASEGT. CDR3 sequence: CASNGLAGGSYEQYF. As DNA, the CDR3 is TGTGCCAGCAATGGACTAGCGGGAGGTTCCTACGAGCAGTACTTC.

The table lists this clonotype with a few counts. The CDR3 nucleotides read TGTGCCAGCAGCCCCTGTCTGGCCGGGGAGGAGTTTTGCGAGCAGTACTTC. The encoded protein is CASSPCLAGEEFCEQYF. This sequence joins TRBV12-3 or TRBV12-4 and TRBJ2-7, with D possibly TRBD2 on 6 matching bases. Between the trimmed V and J ends, which lost 6 bases and 6 bases, there was a span of 27 bases. The CDR3 sequence is 17 residues long.

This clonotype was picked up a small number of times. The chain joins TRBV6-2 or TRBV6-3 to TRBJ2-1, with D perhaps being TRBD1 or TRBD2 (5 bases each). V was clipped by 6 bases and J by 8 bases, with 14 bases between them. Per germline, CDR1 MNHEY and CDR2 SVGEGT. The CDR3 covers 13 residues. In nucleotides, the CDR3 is TGTGCCAGCAGGGGGGTAGTTGGGTATGAGCAGTTCTTC. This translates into CASRGVVGYEQFF.

The CDR3 is CASSFAVIHEQYF. CDR3 DNA sequence: TGTGCCAGCAGCTTTGCCGTAATCCACGAGCAGTACTTC. This chain connects TRBV7-9 to TRBJ2-7; D is undetermined. V was pared by 3 bases and J by 5 bases, with 11 bases between. From germline, CDR1 is SEHNR and CDR2 FQNEAQ (reference sequence). The CDR3 has 13 amino acids.

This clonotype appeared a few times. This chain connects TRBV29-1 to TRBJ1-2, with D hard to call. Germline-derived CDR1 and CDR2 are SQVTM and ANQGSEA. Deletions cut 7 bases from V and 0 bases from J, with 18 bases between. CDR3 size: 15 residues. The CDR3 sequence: CSAPVDGKANYGYTF. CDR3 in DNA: TGCAGCGCTCCCGTTGACGGTAAAGCTAACTATGGCTACACCTTC.

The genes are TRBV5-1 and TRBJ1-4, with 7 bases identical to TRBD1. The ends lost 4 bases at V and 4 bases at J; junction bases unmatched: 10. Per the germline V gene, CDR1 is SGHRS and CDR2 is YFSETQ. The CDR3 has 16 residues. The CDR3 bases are TGCGCCAGCAGCCTGCCCCCCGGGACAGTTAATGAAAAACTGTTTTTT. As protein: CASSLPPGTVNEKLFF. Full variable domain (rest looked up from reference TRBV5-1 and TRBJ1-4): KAGVTQTPRYLIKTRGQQVTLSCSPISGHRSVSWYQQTPGQGLQFLFEYFSETQRNKGNFPGRFSGRQFSNSRSEMNVSTLELGDSALYLCASSLPPGTVNEKLFFGSGTQLSVL.

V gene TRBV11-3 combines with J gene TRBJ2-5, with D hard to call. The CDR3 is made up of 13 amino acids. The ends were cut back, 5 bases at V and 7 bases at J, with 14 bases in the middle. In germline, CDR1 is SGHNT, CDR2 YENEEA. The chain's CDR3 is CASSEVSRGTQYF. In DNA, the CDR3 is TGTGCCAGCAGCGAGGTATCGCGAGGGACCCAGTACTTC.

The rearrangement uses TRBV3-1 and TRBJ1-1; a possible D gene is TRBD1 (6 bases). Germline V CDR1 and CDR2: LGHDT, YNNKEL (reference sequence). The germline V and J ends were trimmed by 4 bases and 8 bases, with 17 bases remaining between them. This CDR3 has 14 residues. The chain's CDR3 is CASSPTGLTREAFF. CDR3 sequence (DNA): TGTGCCAGCAGCCCGACAGGACTGACCAGAGAAGCTTTCTTT. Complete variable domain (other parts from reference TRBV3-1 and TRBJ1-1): DTAVSQTPKYLVTQMGNDKSIKCEQNLGHDTMYWYKQDSKKFLKIMFSYNNKELIINETVPNRFSPKSPDKAHLNLHINSLELGDSAVYFCASSPTGLTREAFFGQGTRLTVV.

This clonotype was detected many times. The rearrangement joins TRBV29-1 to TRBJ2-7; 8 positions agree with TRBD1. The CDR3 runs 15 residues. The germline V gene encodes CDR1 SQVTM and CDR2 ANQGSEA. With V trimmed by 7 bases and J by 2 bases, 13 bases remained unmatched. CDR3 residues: CSAEGFMTGAYEQYF. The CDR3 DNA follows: TGCAGCGCCGAGGGTTTTATGACAGGGGCCTACGAGCAGTACTTC.

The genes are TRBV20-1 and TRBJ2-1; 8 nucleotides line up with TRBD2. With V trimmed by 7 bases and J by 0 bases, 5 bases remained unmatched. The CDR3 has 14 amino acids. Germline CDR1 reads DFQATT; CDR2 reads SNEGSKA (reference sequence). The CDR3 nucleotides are TGCAGTGTACCCAGCGGGAGCTCCTACAATGAGCAGTTCTTC. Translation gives CSVPSGSSYNEQFF.

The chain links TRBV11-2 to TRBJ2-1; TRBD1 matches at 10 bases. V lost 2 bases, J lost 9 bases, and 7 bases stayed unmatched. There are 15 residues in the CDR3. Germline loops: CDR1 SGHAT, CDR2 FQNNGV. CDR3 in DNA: TGTGCCAGCAGCTTACGAGACAGGGGGCCTGGTGAGCAGTTCTTC. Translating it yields CASSLRDRGPGEQFF.